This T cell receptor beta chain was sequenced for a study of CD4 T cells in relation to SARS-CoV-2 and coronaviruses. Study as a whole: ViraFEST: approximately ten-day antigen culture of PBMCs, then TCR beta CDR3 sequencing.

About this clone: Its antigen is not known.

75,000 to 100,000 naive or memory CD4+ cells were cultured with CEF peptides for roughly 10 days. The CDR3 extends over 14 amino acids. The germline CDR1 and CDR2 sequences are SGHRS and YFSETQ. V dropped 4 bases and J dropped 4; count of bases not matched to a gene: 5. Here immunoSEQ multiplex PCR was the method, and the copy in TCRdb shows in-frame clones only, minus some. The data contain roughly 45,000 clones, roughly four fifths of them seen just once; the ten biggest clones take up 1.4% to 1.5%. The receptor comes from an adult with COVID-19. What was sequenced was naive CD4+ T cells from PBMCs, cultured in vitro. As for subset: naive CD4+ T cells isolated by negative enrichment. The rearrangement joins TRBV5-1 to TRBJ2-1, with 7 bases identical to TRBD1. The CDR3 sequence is CASSEQGDYNEQFF. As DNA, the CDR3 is TGCGCCAGCAGCGAGCAGGGGGATTACAATGAGCAGTTCTTC.